This passage covers 28 T cell receptor beta chains from one sample sequenced in a study of T cells expressing NK-cell markers. Following a re-call of the 5' RACE reads, TCRdb has one entry per CDR3 protein and lacks DNA. The sample totals roughly 350,000 distinct CDR3 sequences. Sequencing was carried out using blood T cells: a sorted CD56 or NKG2C T cell subset, CD4+ or CD8+ T cells, or bulk PBMC T cells (not recorded which). These receptors all come from a man between 18 and 69 years old in good health.

The chain uses TRBV7-2 and TRBJ1-1; the D call of TRBD1 rests on TCRdb alone, since no DNA is present to check it. The germline V gene has CDR1 SGHTA and CDR2 FQGNSA. The CDR3 has 15 residues. The CDR3 sequence is CASSEYRSMNTEAFF.

Here the CDR3 reads CASSGEGPRQFF. This rearrangement joins TRBV2 to TRBJ2-1; TCRdb reports TRBD2, a call that lacks DNA to check it against. The V gene's germline CDR1 is SNHLY and CDR2 FYNNEI. The CDR3 length is 12 residues.

V and J are TRBV2 and TRBJ1-1. The CDR3 sequence is 14 residues long. The V gene's germline CDR1 is SNHLY and CDR2 FYNNEI. CDR3 residues: CASTAFGGGTEAFF.

The chain has TRBV7-9 and TRBJ2-5. The CDR3 covers 15 residues. The germline gives CDR1 SEHNR, CDR2 FQNEAQ (reference sequence). The CDR3 protein is CASSLSGAEQETQYF. Looking up the rest from reference TRBV7-9 and TRBJ2-5 gives the full variable domain: DTGVSQNPRHKITKRGQNVTFRCDPISEHNRLYWYRQTLGQGPEFLTYFQNEAQLEKSRLLSDRFSAERPKGSFSTLEIQRTEQGDSAMYLCASSLSGAEQETQYFGPGTRLLVL.

This chain uses TRBV7-9 with TRBJ2-3; TCRdb names TRBD1, which stays unverified in the absence of DNA. Per germline, CDR1 SEHNR and CDR2 FQNEAQ (reference sequence). The CDR3 spans 16 residues. This CDR3 is CASSSKTGLSTDTQYF.

The chain employs TRBV20-1 and TRBJ2-3; as DNA is missing, the TRBD1 call by TCRdb cannot be tested. Germline CDR1 DFQATT, CDR2 SNEGSKA (reference sequence). The CDR3 totals 15 residues. The CDR3 region is CSARGLRGGLDTQYF.

The chain couples TRBV3-1 to TRBJ1-1; the D gene TCRdb calls, TRBD1, cannot be checked with no DNA. In germline, CDR1 is LGHDT, CDR2 YNNKEL (reference sequence). The CDR3 has 15 amino acids. CDR3 in amino acids: CASSRGEGGTTEAFF.

V and J are TRBV19 and TRBJ2-3. The CDR3 totals 14 residues. Germline loops: CDR1 LNHDA, CDR2 SQIVND (reference sequence). CDR3 loop: CASTIGWGTDTQYF.

This chain connects TRBV10-3 to TRBJ2-7; as DNA is missing, the TRBD1 call by TCRdb cannot be tested. The CDR3 covers 15 residues. CDR1 is ENHRY and CDR2 is SYGVKD in the germline V gene. The CDR3 spells CAISQPTDRRYEQYF.

This chain links TRBV20-1 with TRBJ1-2. This CDR3 spans 13 amino acids. Looked up from germline, CDR1 is DFQATT and CDR2 is SNEGSKA (reference sequence). The CDR3 is CSARVLQDYGYTF.

The chain uses TRBV29-1 and TRBJ1-2; there is no DNA to check the TCRdb D call of TRBD1. The CDR3 is 16 amino acids. Germline values: CDR1 SQVTM, CDR2 ANQGSEA. CDR3 sequence: CSVVREWGGMNGGYTF.

The V call is TRBV12-3 or TRBV12-4, the J call TRBJ2-1; TCRdb's D call, TRBD1, is unchecked because there is no DNA. This CDR3 region has 14 residues. Here the CDR3 reads CASSAGDPWDEQFF.

The genes are TRBV7-9 and TRBJ2-5; checking the TCRdb D call of TRBD1 is not possible without DNA. Germline V gene lookup returns CDR1 SEHNR and CDR2 FQNEAQ (reference sequence). CDR3 length: 14 residues. The CDR3 is CASSRGQTQETQYF.

The chain has TRBV18 and TRBJ1-1. This CDR3 contains 14 residues. Germline lookup yields CDR1 KGHSH and CDR2 LQKENI. CDR3 sequence reads: CASSPGGTGAEAFF.

The chain couples TRBV7-2 to TRBJ2-7; the D gene TCRdb calls, TRBD1, cannot be checked with no DNA. Germline CDR1 SGHTA, CDR2 FQGNSA. The CDR3 length is 15 residues. CDR3 in amino acids: CASSLTRQGAYEQYF. The full variable domain, completed using reference TRBV7-2 and TRBJ2-7, is GAGVSQSPSNKVTEKGKDVELRCDPISGHTALYWYRQSLGQGLEFLIYFQGNSAPDKSGLPSDRFSAERTGGSVSTLTIQRTQQEDSAVYLCASSLTRQGAYEQYFGPGTRLTVT.

The gene calls are TRBV6-1 and TRBJ2-1; without DNA, the TCRdb call of TRBD2 cannot be checked. CDR3 length: 18 amino acids. The V gene's germline CDR1 is MNHNS and CDR2 SASEGT. CDR3 sequence: CARQAPDSGGGPYNEQFF.

CDR3 sequence reads: CASSPPDWGGTNEKLFF. The V and J genes are TRBV18 and TRBJ1-4. CDR1 is KGHSH, CDR2 LQKENI, per germline. This CDR3 has 17 amino acids.

The rearrangement uses TRBV6-1 and TRBJ2-1. The CDR3 extends over 17 amino acids. Germline assignment: CDR1 MNHNS and CDR2 SASEGT. CDR3 sequence: CTSEPRIIPSSYNEQFF.

J is TRBJ2-5 and V is TRBV3-1. This CDR3 is built from 14 residues. The V gene's germline CDR1 is LGHDT and CDR2 YNNKEL (reference sequence). CDR3 sequence: CASSQAVGGETQYF.

The genes are TRBV2 and TRBJ2-7; checking the TCRdb D call of TRBD1 is not possible without DNA. Per the germline V gene, CDR1 is SNHLY and CDR2 is FYNNEI. This CDR3 comprises 14 residues. The CDR3 protein is CARSMAGESYEQYF. Full variable domain (rest looked up from reference TRBV2 and TRBJ2-7): EPEVTQTPSHQVTQMGQEVILRCVPISNHLYFYWYRQILGQKVEFLVSFYNNEISEKSEIFDDQFSVERPDGSNFTLKIRSTKLEDSAMYFCARSMAGESYEQYFGPGTRLTVT.

The chain joins TRBV20-1 to TRBJ2-4; the TCRdb call, TRBD1, lacks DNA for checking. The germline V gene encodes CDR1 DFQATT and CDR2 SNEGSKA (reference sequence). The CDR3 length is 13 residues. CDR3 sequence: CSAGGQGQNIQYF.

This sequence joins TRBV7-2 and TRBJ2-1; the D gene TCRdb calls, TRBD2, cannot be checked with no DNA. Germline lookup yields CDR1 SGHTA and CDR2 FQGNSA. CDR3 length: 13 amino acids. The CDR3 loop is CASSPSGFGEQFF.

This rearrangement joins TRBV18 to TRBJ2-5. This CDR3 contains 15 residues. Germline lookup yields CDR1 KGHSH and CDR2 LQKENI. Here the CDR3 reads CASSPVHPTQETQYF.

The rearrangement uses TRBV2 and TRBJ1-2; TCRdb picks TRBD1, but there is no DNA to check that call. The CDR3 spans 14 residues. CDR1 and CDR2 from the germline V gene are SNHLY and FYNNEI. CDR3 region: CASSEDRPGYGYTF.

The chain combines TRBV7-9 with TRBJ2-2. CDR1 and CDR2 from the germline V gene are SEHNR and FQNEAQ (reference sequence). This CDR3 comprises 12 residues. The CDR3 region is CASSRLPGELFF.

V and J are TRBV12-3 or TRBV12-4 and TRBJ2-3. The CDR3 sequence is 14 residues long. This CDR3 is CASSFWVSTDTQYF.

The CDR3 protein is CASDKTSGEVNEQFF. V and J are TRBV6-2 or TRBV6-3 and TRBJ2-1; the D gene TCRdb calls, TRBD2, cannot be checked with no DNA. The CDR3 is 15 amino acids. Per germline, CDR1 MNHEY and CDR2 SVGEGT.

This chain uses TRBV12-5 with TRBJ2-1; no DNA is available, so the TRBD1 call from TCRdb remains unchecked. CDR1 is LGHNT, CDR2 FRNRAP, per germline. The CDR3 extends over 16 amino acids. This chain's CDR3 is CASGLVLDRGSNEQFF.